This T cell receptor (beta chain) originates from a study of siplizumab effects on memory and regulatory T cells. Clones were sequenced by immunoSEQ multiplex PCR, and TCRdb holds only the in-frame ones, with some missing. The repertoire holds some 100,000 clones, with around 90% as singletons. Germline CDR1 reads MNHNS; CDR2 reads SASEGT. Trimming cost V 2 bases and J 10 bases, with 14 bases left between them. The CDR3 totals 13 residues. The sequence came from a human donor in good health. The specimen sequenced was non-Treg CD4+ T cells sorted from blood. This sequence joins TRBV6-1 and TRBJ1-1; D remains unclear. This CDR3 reads CASSERRFLGAFF. DNA for the CDR3: TGTGCCAGCAGTGAACGCCGATTTCTTGGAGCTTTCTTT.